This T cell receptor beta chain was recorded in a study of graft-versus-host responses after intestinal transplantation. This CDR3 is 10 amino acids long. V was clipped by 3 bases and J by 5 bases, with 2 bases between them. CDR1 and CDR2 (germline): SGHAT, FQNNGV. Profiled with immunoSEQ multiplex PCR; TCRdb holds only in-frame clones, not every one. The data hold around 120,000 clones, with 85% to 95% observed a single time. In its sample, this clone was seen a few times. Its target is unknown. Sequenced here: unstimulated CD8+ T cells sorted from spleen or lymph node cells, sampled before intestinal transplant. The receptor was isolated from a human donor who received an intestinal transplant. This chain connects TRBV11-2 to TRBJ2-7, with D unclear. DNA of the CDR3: TGTGCCAGCAGCTTCAACGAGCAGTACTTC. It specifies CASSFNEQYF.